This record looks at one T cell receptor beta chain sequence and its context. TCRdb's copy holds only in-frame clones and misses some; the assay was immunoSEQ multiplex PCR. The sample holds roughly 190,000 clones, 83% seen once. These data come from a study of blood T cell repertoires in COVID-19. Whole-study context: Spain, Italy and the United States supplied samples that represented acute and convalescent COVID-19. T cells, B-cell-depleted T cells, or PBMCs supplied cDNA or gDNA.

V lost 6 bases to trimming and J lost 7 bases, with 16 bases between them. Germline lookup yields CDR1 MDHEN and CDR2 SYDVKM. The CDR3 is made up of 14 amino acids. The receptor's source is a woman aged 35 to 49 with acute or convalescent COVID-19. The sample taken for sequencing was peripheral blood. The chain couples TRBV28 to TRBJ1-5, with TRBD1 as a possible D gene (6 bases). The CDR3 region has the DNA TGTGCCAGCAGCTACACAGGGATGCGCCAGCCCCAGCATTTT. It specifies CASSYTGMRQPQHF.